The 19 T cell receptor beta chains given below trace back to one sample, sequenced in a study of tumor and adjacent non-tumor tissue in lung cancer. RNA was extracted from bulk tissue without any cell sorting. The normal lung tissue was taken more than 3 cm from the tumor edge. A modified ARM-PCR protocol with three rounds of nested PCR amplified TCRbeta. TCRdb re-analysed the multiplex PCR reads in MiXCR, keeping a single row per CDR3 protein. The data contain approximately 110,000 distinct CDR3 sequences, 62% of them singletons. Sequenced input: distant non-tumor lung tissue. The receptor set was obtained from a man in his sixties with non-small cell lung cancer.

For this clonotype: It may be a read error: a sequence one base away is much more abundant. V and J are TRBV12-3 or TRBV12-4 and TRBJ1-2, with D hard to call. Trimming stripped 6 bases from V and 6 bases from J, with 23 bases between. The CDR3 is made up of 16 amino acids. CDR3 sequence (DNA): TGTGCCAGCAGCCCACCGGGGTTTAGTACTGTGGATGGCTACACCTTC. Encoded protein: CASSPPGFSTVDGYTF.

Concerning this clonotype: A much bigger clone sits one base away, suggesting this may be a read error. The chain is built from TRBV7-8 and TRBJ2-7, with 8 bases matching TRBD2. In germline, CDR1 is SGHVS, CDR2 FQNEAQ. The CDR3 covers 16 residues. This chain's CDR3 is CANSTSQGTSSYEQYF. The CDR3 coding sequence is TGTGCCAACAGCACCTCCCAGGGGACTAGCTCCTACGAGCAGTACTTC. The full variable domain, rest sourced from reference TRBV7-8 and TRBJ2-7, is GAGVSQSPRYKVAKRGQDVALRCDPISGHVSLFWYQQALGQGPEFLTYFQNEAQLDKSGLPSDRFFAERPEGSVSTLKIQRTQQEDSAVYLCANSTSQGTSSYEQYFGPGTRLTVT.

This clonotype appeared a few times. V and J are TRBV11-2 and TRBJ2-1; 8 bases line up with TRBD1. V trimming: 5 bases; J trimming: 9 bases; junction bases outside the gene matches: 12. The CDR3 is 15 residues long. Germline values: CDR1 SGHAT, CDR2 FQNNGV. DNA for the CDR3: TGTGCCAGCAGCAACGGCCCGACAGGGGACAGTGAGCAGTTCTTC. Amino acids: CASSNGPTGDSEQFF.

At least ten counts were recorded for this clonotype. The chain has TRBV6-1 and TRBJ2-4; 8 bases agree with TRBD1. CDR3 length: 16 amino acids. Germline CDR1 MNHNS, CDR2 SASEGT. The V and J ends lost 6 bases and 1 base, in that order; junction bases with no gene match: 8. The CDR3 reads CASRQQGGWAKNIQYF. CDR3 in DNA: TGTGCCAGCAGACAACAGGGGGGCTGGGCCAAAAACATTCAGTACTTC.

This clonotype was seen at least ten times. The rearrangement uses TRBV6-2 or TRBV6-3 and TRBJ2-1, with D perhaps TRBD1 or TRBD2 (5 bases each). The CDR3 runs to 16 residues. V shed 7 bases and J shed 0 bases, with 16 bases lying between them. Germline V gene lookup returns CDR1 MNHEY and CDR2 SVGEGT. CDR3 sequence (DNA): TGTGCCAGCAAGATCCTCCGGGACGTCTCCTACAATGAGCAGTTCTTC. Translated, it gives CASKILRDVSYNEQFF.

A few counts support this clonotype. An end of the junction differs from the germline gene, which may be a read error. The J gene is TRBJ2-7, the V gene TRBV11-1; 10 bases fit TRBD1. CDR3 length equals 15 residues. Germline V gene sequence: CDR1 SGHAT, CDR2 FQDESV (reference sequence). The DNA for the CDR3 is TGTGCCAGCAGCAGCGCGGGACAGGGGCGCTACGAGCGGTACTTC. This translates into CASSSAGQGRYERYF.

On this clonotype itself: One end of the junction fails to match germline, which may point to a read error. CDR3 loop: CDSVQAEQYF. Written as DNA, the CDR3 is TGTGACAGCGTCCAGGCCGAGCAATACTTC. The chain uses TRBV6-1 and TRBJ2-7; no reliable D call. CDR1 MNHNS and CDR2 SASEGT come from the germline V gene. The CDR3 is 10 residues long.

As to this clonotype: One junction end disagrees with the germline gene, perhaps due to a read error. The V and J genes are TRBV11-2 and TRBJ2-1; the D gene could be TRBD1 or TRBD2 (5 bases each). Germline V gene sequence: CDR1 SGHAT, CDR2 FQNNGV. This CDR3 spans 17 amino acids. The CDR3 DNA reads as TGTGCCAGCAGCTTAGTGGGGGAACTGCCTTACCGAGGGCAGCAGCTCTTT. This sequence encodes CASSLVGELPYRGQQLF.

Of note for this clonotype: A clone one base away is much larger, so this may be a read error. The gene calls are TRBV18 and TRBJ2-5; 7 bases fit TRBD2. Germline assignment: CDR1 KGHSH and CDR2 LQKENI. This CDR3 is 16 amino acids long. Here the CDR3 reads CANSPRASGKQETQYF. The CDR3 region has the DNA TGTGCCAACTCACCACGAGCTAGCGGAAAACAAGAGACCCAGTACTTC.

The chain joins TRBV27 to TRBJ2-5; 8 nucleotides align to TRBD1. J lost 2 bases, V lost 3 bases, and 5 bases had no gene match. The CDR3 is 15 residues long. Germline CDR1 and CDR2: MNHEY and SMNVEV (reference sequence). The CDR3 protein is CASSFGTGLQETQYF. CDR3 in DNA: TGTGCCAGCAGTTTTGGGACAGGCCTTCAAGAGACCCAGTACTTC.

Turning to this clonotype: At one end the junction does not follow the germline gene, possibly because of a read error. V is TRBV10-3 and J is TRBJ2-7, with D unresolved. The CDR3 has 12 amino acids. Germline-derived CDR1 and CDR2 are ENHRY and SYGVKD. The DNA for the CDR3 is TGTACCATCAGTGGAGTGGGGAAGGAGCAGTACTTC. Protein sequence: CTISGVGKEQYF.

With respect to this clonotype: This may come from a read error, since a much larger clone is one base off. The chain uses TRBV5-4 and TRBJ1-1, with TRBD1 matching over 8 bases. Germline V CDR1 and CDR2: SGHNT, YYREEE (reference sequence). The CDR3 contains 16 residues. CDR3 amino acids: CASSSDPTGVNTGAFF. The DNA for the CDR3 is TGTGCCAGCAGCTCAGATCCGACAGGGGTGAACACTGGAGCTTTCTTT.

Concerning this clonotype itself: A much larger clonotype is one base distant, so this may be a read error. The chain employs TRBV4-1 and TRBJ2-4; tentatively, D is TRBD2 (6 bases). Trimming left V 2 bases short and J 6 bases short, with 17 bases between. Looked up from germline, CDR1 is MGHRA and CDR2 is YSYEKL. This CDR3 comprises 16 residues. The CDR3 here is CASSQKPLGLLNIQYF. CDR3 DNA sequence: TGCGCCAGCAGCCAAAAGCCTCTGGGACTCTTAAACATTCAGTACTTC.

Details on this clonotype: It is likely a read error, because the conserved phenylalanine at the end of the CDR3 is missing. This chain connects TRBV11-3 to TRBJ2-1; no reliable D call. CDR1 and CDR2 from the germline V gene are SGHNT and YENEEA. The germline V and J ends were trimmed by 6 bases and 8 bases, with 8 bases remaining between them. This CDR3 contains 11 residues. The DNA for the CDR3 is TGTGCCAGCAGTTCGGCGCATGAGCAGTTCTGC. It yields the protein CASSSAHEQFC.

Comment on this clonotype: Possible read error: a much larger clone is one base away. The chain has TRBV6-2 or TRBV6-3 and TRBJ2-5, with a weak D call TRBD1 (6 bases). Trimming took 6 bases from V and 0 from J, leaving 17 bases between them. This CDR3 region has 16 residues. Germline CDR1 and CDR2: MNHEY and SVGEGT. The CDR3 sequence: CASRTWTEGYQETQYF. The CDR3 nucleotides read TGTGCCAGCAGAACCTGGACAGAGGGGTACCAAGAGACCCAGTACTTC.

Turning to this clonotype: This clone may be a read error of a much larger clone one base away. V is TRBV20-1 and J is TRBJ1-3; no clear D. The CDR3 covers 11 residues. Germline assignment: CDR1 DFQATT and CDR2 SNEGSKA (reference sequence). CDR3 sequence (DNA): TGCGGTGCTAAGTCTGGAAACACCATATATTTT. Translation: CGAKSGNTIYF.

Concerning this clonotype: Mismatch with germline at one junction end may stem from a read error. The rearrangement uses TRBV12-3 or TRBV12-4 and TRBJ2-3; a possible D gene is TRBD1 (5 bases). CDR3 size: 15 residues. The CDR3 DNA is TGTGCCGGCAGACGTCTTGGGGCCCACACAGATACACAGTATTTT. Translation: CAGRRLGAHTDTQYF.

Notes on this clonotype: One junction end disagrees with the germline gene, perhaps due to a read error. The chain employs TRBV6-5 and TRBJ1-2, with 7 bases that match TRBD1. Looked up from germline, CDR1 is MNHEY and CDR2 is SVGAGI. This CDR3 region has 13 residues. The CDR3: CASCWDSGYGYTF. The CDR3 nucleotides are TGTGCCAGCTGTTGGGACAGTGGCTATGGCTACACTTTC.

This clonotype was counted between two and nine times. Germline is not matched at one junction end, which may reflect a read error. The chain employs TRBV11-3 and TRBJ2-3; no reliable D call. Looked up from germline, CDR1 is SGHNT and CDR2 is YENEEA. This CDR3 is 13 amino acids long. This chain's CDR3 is CAGSPPETDTQYF. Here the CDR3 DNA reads TGTGCCGGCAGCCCCCCGGAGACAGATACGCAGTATTTT.